This TCR beta chain was profiled in a study of blood T cell repertoires in COVID-19. Study details: The United States, Italy and Spain were the sources of the acute and convalescent COVID-19 samples. PBMCs, B-cell-depleted T cells, or T cells were the source of the cDNA or gDNA that made up the material.

Trimming stripped 4 bases from V and 4 bases from J, with 10 bases between. There are 13 residues in the CDR3. Germline loops: CDR1 SGHDN, CDR2 FVKESK. Authors' analysis steps: Estimates of nucleated cell counts were drawn from the amplification of reference gene primers. The repertoire was sequenced with immunoSEQ multiplex PCR; TCRdb's copy has only in-frame clones and lacks some. That table furnishes V, J and clone size, whereas the DNA furnished D and trimming. The data show 200,000 or so clones, 80% to 90% seen once. Up to 2 weeks before entering the study, exposed participants had met a COVID-19 case.

This TCR came from a woman aged 30 to 39 who had been exposed to COVID-19. The sample was PBMCs or T cells enriched from blood (not recorded which). This chain connects TRBV14 to TRBJ1-1; D is undetermined. The CDR3 nucleotides read TGTGCCAGCAGCCCCTACCGGAGCACTGAAGCTTTCTTT. This codes for CASSPYRSTEAFF.